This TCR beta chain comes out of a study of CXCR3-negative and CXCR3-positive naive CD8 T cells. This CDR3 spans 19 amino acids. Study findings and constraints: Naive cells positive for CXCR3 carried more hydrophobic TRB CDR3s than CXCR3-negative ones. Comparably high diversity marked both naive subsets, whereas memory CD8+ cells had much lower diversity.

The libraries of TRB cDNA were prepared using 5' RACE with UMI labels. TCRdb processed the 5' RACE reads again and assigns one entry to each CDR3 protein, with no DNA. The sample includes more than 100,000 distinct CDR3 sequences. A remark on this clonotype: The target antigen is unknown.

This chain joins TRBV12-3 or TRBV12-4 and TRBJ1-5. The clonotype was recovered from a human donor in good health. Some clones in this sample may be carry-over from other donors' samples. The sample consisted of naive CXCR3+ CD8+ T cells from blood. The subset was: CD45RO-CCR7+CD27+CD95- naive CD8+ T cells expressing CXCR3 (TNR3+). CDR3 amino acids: CASSLSGKQDVYSNQPQHF.